This paragraph covers one TCR beta chain sequence. The antigen this receptor binds is unknown. One base away there is no much larger clone; base qualities are not given. This sample was included in a study of blood T cell repertoires in COVID-19 (dated by TCRdb to about 2020). Study-wide context: The collaborator samples originated in the United States, Italy and Spain and spanned the acute and convalescent phases of COVID-19. The prospective study material was composed of cDNA or gDNA derived from T cells, B-cell-depleted T cells, or PBMCs. The dataset comprised deeply sampled blood TCRbeta repertoires from subjects exposed to, actively infected with, or recovered from COVID-19. A freely available public database, intended as a resource for researchers studying the immune response to SARS-CoV-2, is where the repertoires were released. The samples were drawn from the first 160 participants of the ongoing ImmuneRACE study and from under 1,500 subjects provided by 6 global collaborators. Sample metadata almost always included a de-identified subject ID, COVID-19 status, age in years and sex. Where available, HLA class I and class II types were obtained from metadata supplied by the sample provider rather than from assay-based typing. Broad study findings and their caveats: Clinical and demographic metadata were provided uncurated, with the amount varying by source and participant.

There are 15 amino acids in the CDR3, from cysteine to phenylalanine inclusive. The sequence is cut down to CDR3 DNA, 45 bases in frame from base 1. The germline V end is reduced by 4 bases and the J end by 2 bases; junction bases left unmatched: 2. CDR1 MNHEY and CDR2 SVGAGI were looked up in the germline V gene. TCRbeta CDR3 regions were amplified from genomic DNA using the immunoSEQ Assay, a bias-controlled multiplex PCR. As for how the authors treated the data: The number of nucleated cells in each sample was estimated by amplification of reference gene primers within the assay. To quantify the absolute abundance of each unique TCRbeta CDR3 rearrangement, sequence reads were collapsed and filtered. For each sample, productive Simpson clonality was calculated by taking the square root of Simpson's diversity index across productive rearrangements. The source is immuneACCESS, and TCRdb retained only in-frame sequences with V and J called. Part of the clones is not carried over; for the studies checked, unresolved V genes explain less than half of this, and the remainder is unexplained. From that table come the V and J calls and clone size; the DNA was used to work out D and trimming. The sample table records 60,000 to 90,000 clones; 90% of these occur just once. Under 0.8% of the sample belongs to the ten largest clones.

Each collaborating institution followed its own protocols to collect whole blood in K2EDTA tubes. For TCRbeta analysis, collaborator samples were shipped as frozen whole blood, as isolated PBMCs, or as DNA extracted from either sample type. The receptor was derived from a woman aged 80 or over with acute or convalescent COVID-19. The chain uses TRBV6-5 and TRBJ2-6; 7 central nucleotides agree with TRBD1. Sequencing was done on a sample of peripheral blood. In nucleotides, the sequence is TGTGCCAGCAGTTCGACAGGGACTGGGGCCAACGTCCTGACTTTC. Its protein product is CASSSTGTGANVLTF.